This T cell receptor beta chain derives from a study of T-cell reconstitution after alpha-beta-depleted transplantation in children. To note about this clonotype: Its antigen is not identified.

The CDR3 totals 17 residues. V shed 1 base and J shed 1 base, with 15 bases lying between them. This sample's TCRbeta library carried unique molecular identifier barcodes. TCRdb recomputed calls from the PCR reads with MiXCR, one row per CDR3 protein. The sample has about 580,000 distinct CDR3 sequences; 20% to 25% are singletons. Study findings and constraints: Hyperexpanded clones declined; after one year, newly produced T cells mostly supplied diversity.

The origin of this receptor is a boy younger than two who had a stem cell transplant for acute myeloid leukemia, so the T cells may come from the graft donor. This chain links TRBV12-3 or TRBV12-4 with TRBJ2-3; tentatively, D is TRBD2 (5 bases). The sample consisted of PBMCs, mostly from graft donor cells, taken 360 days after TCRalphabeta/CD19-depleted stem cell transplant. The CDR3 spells CASSLGRTGHRTDTQYF. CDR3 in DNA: TGTGCCAGCAGTTTAGGCCGGACTGGTCACCGCACAGATACGCAGTATTTT.